This record looks at one T cell receptor (beta chain) sequence and its context. This entry is derived from a study of blood T cell repertoires in COVID-19. Source study methods: Amplification with reference gene primers provided the estimates of nucleated cell counts. TCRdb's table, derived via immunoSEQ multiplex PCR, lists solely in-frame clones and lacks some. V and J calls and clone size are those listed in that table; D and trimming were worked out from the DNA. The table has about 190,000 clones, roughly 80% seen once. Germline loops: CDR1 LNHNV, CDR2 YYDKDF (reference sequence). The CDR3 contains 17 residues. Trimming removed 1 base from V and 6 bases from J, with 19 bases in between.

The material sequenced was peripheral blood. The V and J genes are TRBV15 and TRBJ2-1, with D possibly matching TRBD2 (5 bases). This sequence was found in a woman aged 50 to 60 with acute or convalescent COVID-19. CDR3 sequence: CATSRVLGSTMINEQFF. The CDR3 DNA reads TGTGCCACCAGCAGAGTCTTGGGGAGTACAATGATCAATGAGCAGTTCTTC.